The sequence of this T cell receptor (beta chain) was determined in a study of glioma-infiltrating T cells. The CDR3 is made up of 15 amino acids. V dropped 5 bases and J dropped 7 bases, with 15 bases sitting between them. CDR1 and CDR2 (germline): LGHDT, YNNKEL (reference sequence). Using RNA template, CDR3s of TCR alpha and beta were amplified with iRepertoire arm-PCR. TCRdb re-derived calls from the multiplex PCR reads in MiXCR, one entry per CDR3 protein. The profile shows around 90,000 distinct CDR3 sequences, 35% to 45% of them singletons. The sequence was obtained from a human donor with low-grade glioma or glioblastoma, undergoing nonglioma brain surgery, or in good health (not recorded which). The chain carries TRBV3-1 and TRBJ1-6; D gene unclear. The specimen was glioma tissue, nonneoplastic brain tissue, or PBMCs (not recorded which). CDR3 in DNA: TGTGCCAGCAGCTCGCTAAAGGTTGAGAATTCACCCCTCCACTTT. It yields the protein CASSSLKVENSPLHF.